This T cell receptor (beta chain) was retrieved from a study of blood T cell repertoires in COVID-19. Study-level background: Collection of acute and convalescent COVID-19 samples took place in the United States, Italy and Spain.

The CDR3 sequence is 16 residues long. From germline, CDR1 is MGHRA and CDR2 YSYEKL. V lost 4 bases and J lost 2; bases outside the gene matches: 4. TCRdb keeps only in-frame clones here, not all; method: immunoSEQ multiplex PCR. Of about 400,000 clones in the sample, roughly 90% are singletons; the top ten hold 1.7%. The sequenced sample consisted of PBMCs or T cells enriched from blood (not recorded which). This clonotype was obtained from a woman younger than 45 who had recovered from COVID-19. The chain joins TRBV4-1 to TRBJ2-2; 10 bases agree with TRBD2. CDR3 sequence (DNA): TGCGCCAGCAGCCGGCGGACTAGCGGTAACACCGGGGAGCTGTTTTTT. Translated, it gives CASSRRTSGNTGELFF.